These T cell receptor beta chains were read from a single sample in a study of radiation and T cells in renal cell carcinoma. Clones were read by immunoSEQ multiplex PCR, and TCRdb kept only the in-frame ones, dropping some. The table records about 130,000 clones, 70% to 90% of them present only once. The sequencing used blood, collected from a patient whose treatment included radiotherapy and nephrectomy. The receptors originated from a woman in her forties or fifties with renal cell carcinoma. Each CDR3 is given with its conserved first and last residue. The D gene is left open where the match is weak.

V	J	D	DNA	CDR3
TRBV30	TRBJ2-2	TRBD2	TGTGCCTGGAGCGGGGGGGCCTTAAGCACCGGGGAGCTGTTTTTT	CAWSGGALSTGELFF
TRBV7-6	TRBJ1-4	.	TGTGCCAGCAGCTTAGATGCGACAGTGGGTGAAAAACTGTTTTTT	CASSLDATVGEKLFF
TRBV6-1	TRBJ1-1	TRBD1	TGTGCCAGCAGTGTCACAGGGGGGGTCACTGAAGCTTTCTTT	CASSVTGGVTEAFF
TRBV7-3	TRBJ1-6	TRBD1	TGTGCCAGCAGCTCGGGACAGGGAAACTCACCCCTCCACTTT	CASSSGQGNSPLHF
TRBV18	TRBJ2-1	TRBD2	TGTGCCAGCTCACCCGAACTAGCGGGGGGCTCCTACAATGAGCAGTTCTTC	CASSPELAGGSYNEQFF
TRBV7-2	TRBJ1-1	TRBD1	TGTGCCAGCAGCTTGGGACAGGGGACTGAAGCTTTCTTT	CASSLGQGTEAFF
TRBV5-4	TRBJ1-2	TRBD1	TGTGCCAGCAGCCTTCAGGGGGCGCGTGGCTACACCTTC	CASSLQGARGYTF
TRBV10-3	TRBJ1-3	TRBD1	TGTGCCAAATCTCAGGGGGCTGAGGGAAACACCATATATTTT	CAKSQGAEGNTIYF
TRBV5-1	TRBJ2-5	TRBD2	TGCGCCAGCAGCTTGACTAGCGGGGGGGCCCGAGAGACCCAGTACTTC	CASSLTSGGARETQYF
TRBV7-7	TRBJ2-7	TRBD1	TGTGCTAGCAGCCCGGACAGGGTGAGGGAGCAGTACTTC	CASSPDRVREQYF
TRBV6-5	TRBJ1-2	.	TGTGCCAGCAGTTACTCGTGGAGGAGGGGGTACACCTTC	CASSYSWRRGYTF
TRBV6-5	TRBJ1-1	.	TGTGCCAGCAGTTACTCAGGGGGACGCACTGAAGCTTTCTTT	CASSYSGGRTEAFF
TRBV6-5	TRBJ2-3	TRBD2	TGTGCCAGCAGTTACGCTAGCGGGGGCACAGATACGCAGTATTTT	CASSYASGGTDTQYF
TRBV18	TRBJ1-1	.	TGTGCCAGCTCCAGTGGTGGGGCTAAGAACACTGAAGCTTTCTTT	CASSSGGAKNTEAFF
TRBV7-3	TRBJ2-5	TRBD2	TGTGCCAGCAGCCTCGGACTAGCGGGGTCGGGAGAGACCCAGTACTTC	CASSLGLAGSGETQYF
TRBV19	TRBJ2-5	.	TGTGCCAGTAGTATAGTTTCACGGAGCCAAGAGACCCAGTACTTC	CASSIVSRSQETQYF
TRBV5-1	TRBJ1-1	.	TGCGCCAGCAGCCCGGGGGTAGGAGGGGCTGAAGCTTTCTTT	CASSPGVGGAEAFF
TRBV6-1	TRBJ1-4	.	TGTGCCAGCAGTGAAGGCTGGGGGCTGAATGAAAAACTGTTTTTT	CASSEGWGLNEKLFF
TRBV4-2	TRBJ2-7	.	TGTGCCAGCAGCCAAGATAGGCCACCCTACGAGCAGTACTTC	CASSQDRPPYEQYF
TRBV6-1	TRBJ1-5	TRBD1	TGTGCCAGCAGCCGAATAACAGGGGATTATGGCCCCCAGCATTTT	CASSRITGDYGPQHF
TRBV4-1	TRBJ1-1	TRBD1	TGCGCCAGCAGCCAAGATTGGGCAGGGGGTGGAACTGAAGCTTTCTTT	CASSQDWAGGGTEAFF
TRBV30	TRBJ2-1	TRBD2	TGTGCCTGGAGTAACGGGCTAGCGGGGTGGGATGAGCAGTTCTTC	CAWSNGLAGWDEQFF
TRBV4-1	TRBJ1-2	.	TGCGCCAGCAGCCAGAACACTTTTTTGGGCTACACCTTC	CASSQNTFLGYTF
TRBV7-8	TRBJ1-1	TRBD1	TGTGCCAGCAGCAGGGGGCGCGGCACTGAATCTTTCTTT	CASSRGRGTESFF